The subject of this entry is one T cell receptor beta chain. The antigen remains undetermined. The sample originates from a study of T cell responses to AZD1222 COVID-19 vaccine. Study-wide findings and caveats: As reported, nearly half of all spike-specific TCRs target variant regions that are unmutated. Sampling captured repertoires only after the peak T cell response.

Germline V gives CDR1 MNHNS, CDR2 SASEGT. J gave up 2 bases and V 0 bases, and 3 bases lay outside the gene matches. CDR3 length: 16 residues. Sequencing used immunoSEQ multiplex PCR; TCRdb keeps in-frame clones, though not all of them. Altogether fewer than 110,000 clones are present, approximately 88% being singletons, with the ten largest covering 5.5% to 8.5%. The chain recombines TRBV6-1 with TRBJ2-7; 11 bases line up with TRBD1. The origin of this receptor is an adult in good health. The source material was peripheral blood, sampled on day 0 of AZD1222 vaccination. The CDR3, as DNA: TGTGCCAGCAGTGAAGCTGGGACAGGGGGTACCTACGAGCAGTACTTC. Its protein is CASSEAGTGGTYEQYF.